Each of the 29 T cell receptor beta chains below was sequenced from the same sample in a study of CD8+ T cells in alopecia areata. Reverse transcribed after extraction, RNA yielded cDNA as the sequencing template. Profiled with immunoSEQ multiplex PCR; TCRdb holds only in-frame clones, not every one. The data show a few hundred thousand clones, with approximately 61% seen just once and more than 0.95% held by the top ten. The material sequenced was CD4+ T cells sorted from blood, taken at week 0. The receptors shown here come from a human donor with alopecia areata.

V is TRBV2 and J is TRBJ1-5; unclear D gene. Trimming cost V 2 bases and J 1 base, with 3 bases left between them. The CDR3 contains 13 residues. Germline V gives CDR1 SNHLY, CDR2 FYNNEI. The DNA for the CDR3 is TGTGCCAGCAGTGAAAACAGCAATCAGCCCCAGCATTTT. This codes for CASSENSNQPQHF. Complete variable domain (other parts from reference TRBV2 and TRBJ1-5): EPEVTQTPSHQVTQMGQEVILRCVPISNHLYFYWYRQILGQKVEFLVSFYNNEISEKSEIFDDQFSVERPDGSNFTLKIRSTKLEDSAMYFCASSENSNQPQHFGDGTRLSIL.

The chain joins TRBV30 to TRBJ1-1, with D hard to call. Germline CDR1 is GTSNPN and CDR2 is SVGIG (reference sequence). The CDR3 sequence is 13 residues long. V gave up 2 bases and J gave up 3 bases, with 10 bases separating them. Written as DNA, the CDR3 is TGTGCCTGGAGTCAGCACCCGGACACTGAAGCTTTCTTT. Its translation is CAWSQHPDTEAFF.

This sequence joins TRBV30 and TRBJ1-6; D gene uncertain. The CDR3 spans 11 residues. The V gene lost 5 bases and the J gene lost 7 bases, with 6 bases spanning the gap. Germline V lookup: CDR1 GTSNPN, CDR2 SVGIG (reference sequence). CDR3 coding DNA: TGTGCCTGGGGGCTAAATTCACCCCTCCACTTT. It translates to CAWGLNSPLHF.

The CDR3: CASSLRTGGPGELFF. The CDR3 region has the DNA TGCGCCAGCAGCCTGCGGACAGGGGGCCCCGGGGAGCTGTTTTTT. The rearrangement joins TRBV5-1 to TRBJ2-2, with 11 bases matching TRBD1. Germline CDR1 and CDR2: SGHRS and YFSETQ. CDR3 length: 15 amino acids. The V and J ends lost 4 bases and 6 bases, in that order; junction bases with no gene match: 5.

This clone has only a few counts. The chain couples TRBV14 to TRBJ2-1; D gene uncertain. Trimming removed 0 bases from V and 5 bases from J, with 8 bases in between. The germline V gene has CDR1 SGHDN and CDR2 FVKESK. The CDR3 sequence is 14 residues long. CDR3 in DNA: TGTGCCAGCAGCCAAGATTTGGGGAACAATGAGCAGTTCTTC. This encodes CASSQDLGNNEQFF.

About this clone: In the same sample, other DNA sequences code for this CDR3. The V gene is TRBV30, the J gene TRBJ1-2, with TRBD1 matching 7 bases. The J segment lost 5 bases and the V segment lost 1 base, leaving 4 bases of the junction unmatched. In germline, CDR1 is GTSNPN, CDR2 SVGIG (reference sequence). The CDR3 is made up of 13 amino acids. The CDR3 coding sequence is TGTGCCTGGAGTGGAGGGACAGCATATGGCTACACCTTC. It encodes CAWSGGTAYGYTF.

This clone was recorded only once. The same CDR3 can be traced to other DNA sequences in this sample. The gene calls are TRBV30 and TRBJ2-7; D ambiguous. Germline assignment: CDR1 GTSNPN and CDR2 SVGIG (reference sequence). V was trimmed by 5 bases and J by 0 bases, leaving 5 bases between them. This CDR3 is 11 amino acids long. The CDR3 region has the DNA TGTGCCTGGGACACCTCCTACGAGCAGTACTTC. Its translation: CAWDTSYEQYF.

This clone was observed once. The chain is built from TRBV20-1 and TRBJ2-7; D is ambiguous. Germline values: CDR1 DFQATT, CDR2 SNEGSKA (reference sequence). V was clipped by 4 bases and J by 5 bases, with 9 bases between them. The CDR3 sequence is 11 residues long. CDR3 DNA: TGCAGTGCTATCCATGGGGACGAGCAGTACTTC. It translates to CSAIHGDEQYF.

V is TRBV7-2 and J is TRBJ1-5; D is unclear. The CDR3 length is 14 residues. The germline gives CDR1 SGHTA, CDR2 FQGNSA. V was clipped by 4 bases and J by 6 bases, with 13 bases between them. CDR3 sequence: CASSSRAGFQPQHF. The DNA of the CDR3 is TGTGCCAGCAGCTCCCGGGCAGGTTTTCAGCCCCAGCATTTT.

The chain has TRBV6-5 and TRBJ1-5; 9 bases are a match to TRBD1. Germline-derived CDR1 and CDR2 are MNHEY and SVGAGI. The CDR3 loop spans 13 amino acids. Losses at the gene ends were 5 bases for V and 5 bases for J; bases not matched to a gene: 1. In DNA form, the CDR3 reads TGTGCCAGCAGTCGGACAGGGGATCAGCCCCAGCATTTT. Protein sequence: CASSRTGDQPQHF.

The rearrangement joins TRBV29-1 to TRBJ2-5, with D possibly called TRBD1 or TRBD2 (6 bases each). Germline CDR1 SQVTM, CDR2 ANQGSEA. V was pared by 4 bases and J by 2 bases, with 14 bases between. This CDR3 spans 14 amino acids. Here the CDR3 DNA reads TGCAGCGTTGGTGGAGGGGGGAATCAAGAGACCCAGTACTTC. Amino acids: CSVGGGGNQETQYF.

The gene calls are TRBV7-9 and TRBJ1-1; tentatively, D is TRBD1 (6 bases). Trimming shortened V by 4 bases and J by 1 base, and 19 bases separated the two germline ends. Germline values: CDR1 SEHNR, CDR2 FQNEAQ (reference sequence). This CDR3 spans 17 amino acids. DNA of the CDR3: TGTGCCAGCAGCTCTGCCGTGGGGGCCCTTACGAACACTGAAGCTTTCTTT. It codes for CASSSAVGALTNTEAFF.

This sequence joins TRBV29-1 and TRBJ2-1; 8 nucleotides agree with TRBD2. Germline V gives CDR1 SQVTM, CDR2 ANQGSEA. Losses at the gene ends were 6 bases for V and 7 bases for J; bases not matched to a gene: 11. This CDR3 comprises 14 residues. The CDR3 region is CSVRPSGPSNEQFF. The CDR3, as DNA: TGCAGCGTAAGACCTAGCGGGCCTTCGAATGAGCAGTTCTTC.

The genes are TRBV30 and TRBJ2-3; D could derive from TRBD1 or TRBD2 (5 bases each). Germline loops: CDR1 GTSNPN, CDR2 SVGIG (reference sequence). Trimming removed 2 bases at V and 6 bases at J, with 12 bases between. The CDR3 length is 13 residues. CDR3 nucleotides: TGTGCCTGGAGTAGTGGGACGGGGGATACGCAGTATTTT. This encodes CAWSSGTGDTQYF.

J is TRBJ2-5 and V is TRBV7-3; perhaps TRBD2 as D (6 bases). Germline V gene data show CDR1 as SGHTA and CDR2 as FQGTGA. V was trimmed by 2 bases and J by 5 bases, leaving 12 bases between them. This CDR3 comprises 14 residues. In nucleotides, the CDR3 is TGTGCCAGCAGCTTATCCGGCGGGGTGGAGACCCAGTACTTC. Translated: CASSLSGGVETQYF.

J is TRBJ2-3 and V is TRBV19, with no clear D. CDR3 length: 17 residues. The V and J ends lost 1 base and 0 bases respectively, with 14 bases between them. CDR1 is LNHDA, CDR2 SQIVND, per germline (reference sequence). CDR3 loop: CASSIVSVVPSTDTQYF. The CDR3, as DNA: TGTGCCAGTAGTATAGTAAGCGTCGTGCCCAGCACAGATACGCAGTATTTT.

The chain uses TRBV15 and TRBJ2-2; 8 nucleotides agree with TRBD1. Germline-derived CDR1 and CDR2 are LNHNV and YYDKDF (reference sequence). There are 17 residues in the CDR3. V lost 0 bases to trimming and J lost 7 bases; unmatched junction nucleotides: 10. The CDR3 DNA reads TGTGCCACCAGCAGAGATTTGACAGGGGTTATAGGCGGGGAGCTGTTTTTT. Protein product: CATSRDLTGVIGGELFF. Full variable domain (missing parts from reference TRBV15 and TRBJ2-2): DAMVIQNPRYQVTQFGKPVTLSCSQTLNHNVMYWYQQKSSQAPKLLFHYYDKDFNNEADTPDNFQSRRPNTSFCFLDIRSPGLGDTAMYLCATSRDLTGVIGGELFFGEGSRLTVL.

This clone was recorded a few times. The chain is built from TRBV29-1 and TRBJ2-5; 10 bases fit TRBD1. In germline, CDR1 is SQVTM, CDR2 ANQGSEA. CDR3 size: 13 residues. V lost 4 bases and J lost 3; bases outside the gene matches: 2. This CDR3 reads CSVAGQGKETQYF. CDR3 coding DNA: TGCAGCGTTGCGGGACAGGGGAAAGAGACCCAGTACTTC.

The sample holds a few counts of this clone. The chain uses TRBV18 and TRBJ2-1, with a possible D match to TRBD2 (6 bases). CDR1 is KGHSH, CDR2 LQKENI, per germline. Trimming stripped 6 bases from V and 7 bases from J, with 10 bases between. The CDR3 extends over 12 amino acids. As DNA, the CDR3 is TGTGCCAGCTCCCGGACTACGAATGAGCAGTTCTTC. It translates to CASSRTTNEQFF.

J is TRBJ2-7 and V is TRBV7-2; TRBD2 agrees at 9 bases. CDR3 length: 15 amino acids. Germline V CDR1 and CDR2: SGHTA, FQGNSA. With V trimmed by 2 bases and J by 7 bases, 9 bases remained unmatched. CDR3 protein: CASSLTSGSPGEQYF. The CDR3 coding sequence is TGTGCCAGCAGCTTAACTAGCGGGTCTCCCGGAGAGCAGTACTTC.

The rearrangement uses TRBV30 and TRBJ1-2, with 8 bases lining up with TRBD1. The CDR3 is made up of 15 amino acids. V dropped 0 bases and J dropped 8; count of bases not matched to a gene: 11. CDR1 is GTSNPN and CDR2 is SVGIG in the germline V gene (reference sequence). CDR3 protein: CAWSVLDRDLGGYTF. The CDR3 DNA sequence: TGTGCCTGGAGTGTACTGGACAGGGACCTTGGGGGCTACACCTTC. The variable domain in full, completed from reference TRBV30 and TRBJ1-2, reads SQTIHQWPATLVQPVGSPLSLECTVEGTSNPNLYWYRQAAGRGLQLLFYSVGIGQISSEVPQNLSASRPQDRQFILSSKKLLLSDSGFYLCAWSVLDRDLGGYTFGSGTRLTVV.

This clone was counted once. V and J are TRBV29-1 and TRBJ1-2, with TRBD1 matching over 8 bases. Trimming removed 7 bases from V and 4 bases from J; junction bases left unmatched: 2. The germline V gene has CDR1 SQVTM and CDR2 ANQGSEA. The CDR3 contains 11 residues. The CDR3 protein is CSADRGYGYTF. Written as DNA, the CDR3 is TGCAGCGCAGACAGGGGCTATGGCTACACCTTC.

This clone was recorded only once. The J gene is TRBJ1-4, the V gene TRBV2; 7 nucleotides match TRBD1. The CDR3 extends over 16 amino acids. V lost 3 bases and J lost 0; bases outside the gene matches: 4. The germline V gene encodes CDR1 SNHLY and CDR2 FYNNEI. DNA of the CDR3: TGTGCCAGCAGTGAGCGACAGGGATCAACTAATGAAAAACTGTTTTTT. This encodes CASSERQGSTNEKLFF.

The chain links TRBV7-9 to TRBJ1-2; no clear D gene. V lost 4 bases, J lost 0 bases, and 12 bases lay in between. This CDR3 contains 15 residues. The V gene's germline CDR1 is SEHNR and CDR2 FQNEAQ (reference sequence). CDR3 DNA: TGTGCCAGCAGCTCCGGACGTCAAGCTAACTATGGCTACACCTTC. Protein: CASSSGRQANYGYTF.

The chain couples TRBV25-1 to TRBJ1-1; D gene unclear. In germline, CDR1 is MGHDK, CDR2 SYGVNS. Trimming cost V 2 bases and J 1 base, with 8 bases left between them. The CDR3 covers 14 residues. Written as DNA, the CDR3 is TGTGCCAGCAGTGAAGCGGGGAAGAACACTGAAGCTTTCTTT. This codes for CASSEAGKNTEAFF. The full variable domain, in which reference TRBV25-1 and TRBJ1-1 provide the parts outside the CDR3, is EADIYQTPRYLVIGTGKKITLECSQTMGHDKMYWYQQDPGMELHLIHYSYGVNSTEKGDLSSESTVSRIRTEHFPLTLESARPSHTSQYLCASSEAGKNTEAFFGQGTRLTVV.

The V and J genes are TRBV27 and TRBJ2-1; TRBD2 aligns across 10 bases. Trimming took 5 bases from V and 8 from J; bases not matched to a gene: 6. The CDR3 runs 14 residues. CDR1 is MNHEY, CDR2 SMNVEV, per germline (reference sequence). The CDR3 loop is CASSIGLAGDEQFF. In DNA form, the CDR3 reads TGTGCCAGCAGTATCGGGCTAGCGGGGGATGAGCAGTTCTTC.

J is TRBJ1-5 and V is TRBV30; D is undetermined. The CDR3 has 13 amino acids. Per the germline V gene, CDR1 is GTSNPN and CDR2 is SVGIG (reference sequence). V was trimmed by 0 bases and J by 5 bases, leaving 8 bases between them. In DNA form, the CDR3 reads TGTGCCTGGAGTGTTTCGACCGATCAGCCCCAGCATTTT. The encoded protein is CAWSVSTDQPQHF. The variable domain in full, completed from reference TRBV30 and TRBJ1-5, reads SQTIHQWPATLVQPVGSPLSLECTVEGTSNPNLYWYRQAAGRGLQLLFYSVGIGQISSEVPQNLSASRPQDRQFILSSKKLLLSDSGFYLCAWSVSTDQPQHFGDGTRLSIL.

The chain combines TRBV6-6 with TRBJ1-2; a possible D gene is TRBD1 (5 bases). The length of the CDR3 is 16 residues. Germline CDR1 and CDR2: MNHNY and SVGAGI (reference sequence). Trimming pared 1 base from V and 8 bases from J, leaving 20 bases between. The CDR3 region is CASSYWGDADKDGYTF. The CDR3 DNA sequence: TGTGCCAGCAGTTACTGGGGGGACGCAGACAAGGACGGCTACACCTTC.

This clone was counted between two and nine times. This chain joins TRBV30 and TRBJ2-5; D not certain. Germline V CDR1 and CDR2: GTSNPN, SVGIG (reference sequence). V was trimmed by 4 bases and J by 4 bases, leaving 13 bases between them. The CDR3 contains 13 residues. The CDR3 DNA reads TGTGCCTGGAAAAACCCCGGTGGAGAGACCCAGTACTTC. It is translated as CAWKNPGGETQYF.